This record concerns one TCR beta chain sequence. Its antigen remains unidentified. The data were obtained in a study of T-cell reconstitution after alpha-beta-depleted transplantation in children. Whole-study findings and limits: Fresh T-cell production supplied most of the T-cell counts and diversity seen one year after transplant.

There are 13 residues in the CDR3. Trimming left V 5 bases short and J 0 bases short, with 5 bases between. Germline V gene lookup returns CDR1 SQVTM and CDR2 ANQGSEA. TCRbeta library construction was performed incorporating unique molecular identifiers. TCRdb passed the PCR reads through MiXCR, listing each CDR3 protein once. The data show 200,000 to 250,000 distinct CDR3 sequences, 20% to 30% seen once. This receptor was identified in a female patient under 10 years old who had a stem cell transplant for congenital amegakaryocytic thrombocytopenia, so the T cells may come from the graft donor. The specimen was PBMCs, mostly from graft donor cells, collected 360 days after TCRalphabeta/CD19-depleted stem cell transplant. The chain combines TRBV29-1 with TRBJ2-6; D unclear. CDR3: CSVQSSGANVLTF. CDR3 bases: TGCAGCGTTCAGAGCTCTGGGGCCAACGTCCTGACTTTC.